The rows below give T cell receptor beta chains drawn from one sample of a study of identical twins. From the 5' RACE reads, TCRdb called clonotypes with MiXCR, one entry per CDR3 protein. The table records fewer than 450,000 distinct CDR3 sequences, 9% to 10% of them present only once. The sequencing input was naive T cells sorted from blood. The receptors shown here come from a woman aged 50 to 65 in good health. Both conserved end residues are part of each CDR3. D genes are given only for firm matches. Part of the rows lack a size; the others show once, few, many or a class for expanded clones.

DNA: TGTGCCAGCAGTTTTGGGGGAGGGGAGCAGTTCTTC
CDR3: CASSFGGGEQFF
V: TRBV12-3/TRBV12-4
J: TRBJ2-1
D: TRBD2
size: many

DNA: TGTGCCAGCAGTCCTCAGGGAGTCCAAGAGACCCAGTACTTC
CDR3: CASSPQGVQETQYF
V: TRBV12-3/TRBV12-4
J: TRBJ2-5
D: -
size: -

DNA: TGTGCCACCACTCATGGACGGTATAGCAATCAGCCCCAGCATTTT
CDR3: CATTHGRYSNQPQHF
V: TRBV7-8
J: TRBJ1-5
D: -
size: -

DNA: TGCAGCGTTATCGGGGGATCAGATACGCAGTATTTT
CDR3: CSVIGGSDTQYF
V: TRBV29-1
J: TRBJ2-3
D: -
size: many

DNA: TGTGCCAGCAGCTTATGGAGCGGGAAACGGGAGCTGTTTTTT
CDR3: CASSLWSGKRELFF
V: TRBV11-1
J: TRBJ2-2
D: TRBD2
size: many

DNA: TGTGCCACCAGTGACACCGGGACAGGGAGGACCGGGGAGCTGTTTTTT
CDR3: CATSDTGTGRTGELFF
V: TRBV24-1
J: TRBJ2-2
D: TRBD1
size: -

DNA: TGCGCCAGCAGCCAGCCCAGCCGGGACTATGGCAATGAGCAGTTCTTC
CDR3: CASSQPSRDYGNEQFF
V: TRBV4-1
J: TRBJ2-1
D: TRBD2
size: many

DNA: TGTGCCAGCAGTTTAAACAGGAACAATGAGCAGTTCTTC
CDR3: CASSLNRNNEQFF
V: TRBV12-3/TRBV12-4
J: TRBJ2-1
D: -
size: few

DNA: TGTGCCAGCAGTTTTCGGGGTATCCATCAGCCCCAGCATTTT
CDR3: CASSFRGIHQPQHF
V: TRBV27
J: TRBJ1-5
D: -
size: -

DNA: TGTGCCAGCAGCTTAGCTTCGACAGGGGCCGCGGGAAATGAGCAGTTCTTC
CDR3: CASSLASTGAAGNEQFF
V: TRBV7-6
J: TRBJ2-1
D: TRBD1
size: -

DNA: TGTGCCAGTAGCTTGGGTGTTTTGGTGAACACTGAAGCTTTCTTT
CDR3: CASSLGVLVNTEAFF
V: TRBV19
J: TRBJ1-1
D: -
size: few

DNA: TGCAGCGTTGACCGGGGGGCTAGCACAGATACGCAGTATTTT
CDR3: CSVDRGASTDTQYF
V: TRBV29-1
J: TRBJ2-3
D: -
size: few

DNA: TGCGCCAGCAGCCTGGTCTTAGCAGGACGATCCCCCTACAATGAGCAGTTCTTC
CDR3: CASSLVLAGRSPYNEQFF
V: TRBV5-1
J: TRBJ2-1
D: -
size: -

DNA: TGTGCCAGCAGCTTGCGACACACAGATACGCAGTATTTT
CDR3: CASSLRHTDTQYF
V: TRBV5-6
J: TRBJ2-3
D: -
size: -

DNA: TGTGCCAGCTGCCCGCGTGCAACTAATGAAAAACTGTTTTTT
CDR3: CASCPRATNEKLFF
V: TRBV12-3/TRBV12-4
J: TRBJ1-4
D: -
size: many

DNA: TGTGCCAGCTCACCACCTGACGGGATTAAGGTGGTGTACGAGCAGTACTTC
CDR3: CASSPPDGIKVVYEQYF
V: TRBV18
J: TRBJ2-7
D: -
size: few

DNA: TGCGCCAGCAGCTTGGTGCCGGGGACAGGGATGGACTATGGCTACACCTTC
CDR3: CASSLVPGTGMDYGYTF
V: TRBV5-1
J: TRBJ1-2
D: TRBD1
size: -

DNA: TGTGCCAGCAGTCCCCGGACAGTCAGCTACGAGCAGTACTTC
CDR3: CASSPRTVSYEQYF
V: TRBV12-3/TRBV12-4
J: TRBJ2-7
D: -
size: many

DNA: TGCGCCAGCAGCTTGGAGACTAGCGGGAGAGGTGAGCAGTACTTC
CDR3: CASSLETSGRGEQYF
V: TRBV5-1
J: TRBJ2-7
D: TRBD2
size: -

DNA: TGTGCCATCAGTGAAAGGGGGACCCGAGAAGCTTTCTTT
CDR3: CAISERGTREAFF
V: TRBV10-3
J: TRBJ1-1
D: -
size: -

DNA: TGCAGTGCTAGAGACGGCGCGGCTGGTGAAAAACTGTTTTTT
CDR3: CSARDGAAGEKLFF
V: TRBV20-1
J: TRBJ1-4
D: -
size: -

DNA: TGTGCCAGCAGACCCCTAGGGTCTCCGCGGGAGACCCAGTACTTC
CDR3: CASRPLGSPRETQYF
V: TRBV27
J: TRBJ2-5
D: -
size: -

DNA: TGTGCCAGCAGTTTAGTACAGGGCGGTGAGCAGTTCTTC
CDR3: CASSLVQGGEQFF
V: TRBV12-3/TRBV12-4
J: TRBJ2-1
D: -
size: many

DNA: TGTGCCAGCAGTTTTTCTGGGGCACCCCTCCACTTT
CDR3: CASSFSGAPLHF
V: TRBV27
J: TRBJ1-6
D: -
size: once

DNA: TGTGCCACCGGGGGACGGATCCAAGAGACCCAGTACTTC
CDR3: CATGGRIQETQYF
V: TRBV24-1
J: TRBJ2-5
D: -
size: many

DNA: TGTGCCAGCGGGAGACCGGGGACCGGGGAGCTGTTTTTT
CDR3: CASGRPGTGELFF
V: TRBV11-2
J: TRBJ2-2
D: -
size: -

DNA: TGTGCCAGCAGCCCCCGAGGCGCGGACTCTGGAAACACCATATATTTT
CDR3: CASSPRGADSGNTIYF
V: TRBV7-3
J: TRBJ1-3
D: -
size: -

DNA: TGTGCCAGCCTGACGGGATACCAAGAGACCCAGTACTTC
CDR3: CASLTGYQETQYF
V: TRBV5-6
J: TRBJ2-5
D: -
size: -

DNA: TGTGCCAGCAGTTTAAGATTTCGGGCTAGCGGGAGCCCAGGCGGGCAAATAGCCAAAAACATTCAGTACTTC
CDR3: CASSLRFRASGSPGGQIAKNIQYF
V: TRBV12-3/TRBV12-4
J: TRBJ2-4
D: TRBD2
size: many

DNA: TGTGCCAGCAGCTTGGCCGACAGGTCCAATCAGCCCCAGCATTTT
CDR3: CASSLADRSNQPQHF
V: TRBV5-5
J: TRBJ1-5
D: -
size: few

DNA: TGTGCCAGCAGATCGATCCCAACTAGCGGCCCCTACGAGCAGTACTTC
CDR3: CASRSIPTSGPYEQYF
V: TRBV5-5
J: TRBJ2-7
D: TRBD2
size: -

DNA: TGTGCCAGCACCTCAGGGGCGGATACGCAGTATTTT
CDR3: CASTSGADTQYF
V: TRBV7-2
J: TRBJ2-3
D: -
size: once

DNA: TGTGCCAGCAGTTTAGTGGGACTAGCTGGTAATGAGCAGTTCTTC
CDR3: CASSLVGLAGNEQFF
V: TRBV12-3/TRBV12-4
J: TRBJ2-1
D: TRBD2
size: -

DNA: TGTGCCACCAGTGTCGACAGGGGTAGAGGCGGGGAGCTGTTTTTT
CDR3: CATSVDRGRGGELFF
V: TRBV24-1
J: TRBJ2-2
D: TRBD1
size: few

DNA: TGTGCCAGCGGAATCAGGGTATCCCCTCGATACGAGCAGTACTTC
CDR3: CASGIRVSPRYEQYF
V: TRBV28
J: TRBJ2-7
D: -
size: few

DNA: TGTGCCAGCAGTTTAGGGGGAACCGGGGAGCTGTTTTTT
CDR3: CASSLGGTGELFF
V: TRBV5-1
J: TRBJ2-2
D: -
size: many

DNA: TGCGCCAGCAGCTTGGGGGACTACCCCTACGGGGATGAGCAGTTCTTC
CDR3: CASSLGDYPYGDEQFF
V: TRBV5-1
J: TRBJ2-1
D: TRBD2
size: many

DNA: TGCAGCGTTGAGATCGCCCGGGTAGCCAAAAACATTCAGTACTTC
CDR3: CSVEIARVAKNIQYF
V: TRBV29-1
J: TRBJ2-4
D: -
size: -

DNA: TGTGCCAGCGGAGGGGAGGCATACGAGCAGTACTTC
CDR3: CASGGEAYEQYF
V: TRBV9
J: TRBJ2-7
D: -
size: many

DNA: TGTGCCACCAGCAGAGATCTCAGCGCTGAAGCTTTCTTT
CDR3: CATSRDLSAEAFF
V: TRBV15
J: TRBJ1-1
D: -
size: many

DNA: TGTGCCTCATCTGGGGTAGGAGGGAGAACTACCTCCTACGAGCAGTACTTC
CDR3: CASSGVGGRTTSYEQYF
V: TRBV10-3
J: TRBJ2-7
D: -
size: few

DNA: TGTGCCAGCAGTATGAACAGGCCCGCGCCAGATACGCAGTATTTT
CDR3: CASSMNRPAPDTQYF
V: TRBV6-5
J: TRBJ2-3
D: -
size: -

DNA: TGCGCCAGCAGCCAAGCCCAAAGCTCCTACGAGCAGTACTTC
CDR3: CASSQAQSSYEQYF
V: TRBV4-1
J: TRBJ2-7
D: -
size: -

DNA: TGCGCCAGCAGCCAAGATGGCTCAGGGCAAGAGACCCAGTACTTC
CDR3: CASSQDGSGQETQYF
V: TRBV4-1
J: TRBJ2-5
D: -
size: -

DNA: TGTGCCAGCAGTGCCGGGACTAGCGCCTTTCACGTGGCGCAGTATTTT
CDR3: CASSAGTSAFHVAQYF
V: TRBV2
J: TRBJ2-3
D: TRBD2
size: -

DNA: TGCAGTGCTAGGGGGGAGGGGGGCCTCCATCAGCCCCAGCATTTT
CDR3: CSARGEGGLHQPQHF
V: TRBV20-1
J: TRBJ1-5
D: -
size: many

DNA: TGTGCCAGCAGTGGTACAGGGGGGGGCACAGATACGCAGTATTTT
CDR3: CASSGTGGGTDTQYF
V: TRBV11-3
J: TRBJ2-3
D: -
size: -

DNA: TGCGCCAGCAGCTTGATACTAGCGGGAGGGCCTGCGTCCTACGAGCAGTACTTC
CDR3: CASSLILAGGPASYEQYF
V: TRBV5-1
J: TRBJ2-7
D: TRBD2
size: many

DNA: TGTGCCAGCTCCACTAGGAGCAATGAGCAGTTCTTC
CDR3: CASSTRSNEQFF
V: TRBV3-1
J: TRBJ2-1
D: -
size: many

DNA: TGTGCCAGCCAACGGACTAGCGGGAGCCGCACAGATACGCAGTATTTT
CDR3: CASQRTSGSRTDTQYF
V: TRBV28
J: TRBJ2-3
D: TRBD2
size: few

DNA: TGTGCCTGGGGGAAGGAGACAGTCATCCCTGAAGCTTTCTTT
CDR3: CAWGKETVIPEAFF
V: TRBV30
J: TRBJ1-1
D: -
size: -

DNA: TGTGCCAGCAGCAGGGGGCGCCTCAATGAGCAGTTCTTC
CDR3: CASSRGRLNEQFF
V: TRBV2
J: TRBJ2-1
D: TRBD1
size: few

DNA: TGCAGTGCTAGAGATCCCTACGGGAGTGGGGGAGAGACCCAGTACTTC
CDR3: CSARDPYGSGGETQYF
V: TRBV20-1
J: TRBJ2-5
D: -
size: many